This T cell receptor beta chain is drawn from a study of shared clonotypes between healthy human individuals. Germline V gene sequence: CDR1 LNHNV, CDR2 YYDKDF (reference sequence). The CDR3 is 15 amino acids. With V trimmed by 1 base and J by 3 bases, 4 bases remained unmatched. The data were produced by immunoSEQ multiplex PCR, yet TCRdb's version contains in-frame clones alone and is incomplete. This sample has under 2,500,000 clones, with approximately 96% found just once. The sample comprised naive CD4+ T cells sorted from blood. As for subset: CD45RA+ positively selected. This receptor was identified in a man between 18 and 35 years old in good health. The chain employs TRBV15 and TRBJ2-5, with 8 positions matching TRBD1. The CDR3 nucleotides are TGTGCCACCAGCAGAGGGACAGGGAGTGAAGAGACCCAGTACTTC. The encoded protein is CATSRGTGSEETQYF.